This T cell receptor (beta chain) was retrieved from a study of blood T cells in healthy people across ages. For this clonotype: The antigen is undetermined.

The CDR3 is made up of 17 amino acids. The V end lost 1 base, the J end lost 2 bases, and 14 bases lay between the germline ends. CDR1 is SGHTA and CDR2 is FQGNSA in the germline V gene. Whole-study results and caveats: Roughly linear declines in TCR beta diversity per million T cells occurred with age.

Combining a sample-barcoded 5' primer with a J-beta primer mix, a second PCR ran for about 7 to 12 cycles. MiXCR was run by TCRdb on the 5' RACE reads, yielding one entry per CDR3 protein. In the table there are about a million distinct CDR3 sequences, 45% to 60% of which are singletons. The sample comprised blood. V usage is TRBV7-2 and J usage is TRBJ1-4, with D perhaps TRBD1 (6 bases). The sequence came from a woman aged 60-70 years in good health. The CDR3 is CASSLVLGARTNEKLFF. DNA for the CDR3: TGTGCCAGCAGCTTAGTGTTGGGGGCGCGGACTAATGAAAAACTGTTTTTT.